The entry below gives a single TCR beta chain sequence along with its context. Its antigen is currently unknown. Produced via immunoSEQ multiplex PCR; TCRdb's table is partial and in-frame only. Among about 980,000 clones, approximately 76% were seen once, and the ten largest hold around 1.4%. These data belong to a study of shared clonotypes between healthy human individuals. Study summary: Donors consisted of two women and three men between 18 and 49.

Whole-study results and caveats: Relative to memory subsets, naive subsets generally showed larger estimated richness. Only a few donors were included, so the genetic and exposure-history diversity represented was limited. Naive CD4 clonotypes were shared across several donors at around 5.4%.

The clonotype was recovered from a young man in good health. Sample: memory CD4+ T cells sorted from blood. Subset meaning: CD45RA-negative fraction.

DNA of the CDR3: TGTGCCACCAGCAGAGAATCGGCGCAGGGACAAGAGACCCAGTACTTC. It codes for CATSRESAQGQETQYF. This chain joins TRBV15 and TRBJ2-5; D is possibly TRBD1 (5 bases). The CDR3 spans 16 residues. Trimming cost V 0 bases and J 2 bases, with 13 bases left between them. The germline gives CDR1 LNHNV, CDR2 YYDKDF (reference sequence).